This T cell receptor beta chain was sequenced for a study of CD8 T cells in ankylosing spondylitis. This clonotype was seen at least ten times. Its target is unknown. V trimming: 4 bases; J trimming: 2 bases; junction bases outside the gene matches: 2. CDR1 and CDR2 (germline): SGHTA, FQGNSA. This CDR3 has 13 residues. Findings of the study overall: Disease-associated clones were reportedly significantly overrepresented in matched ankylosing spondylitis synovial fluid. Ankylosing spondylitis blood appeared to carry a characteristic TCR beta motif of fewer than 10 highly homologous variants.

TCR beta libraries were made by quantitative 5'-RACE with molecular barcodes. Via MiXCR, TCRdb re-called the 5' RACE reads, giving one row per CDR3 protein. Among more than 400,000 distinct CDR3 sequences listed, about 5.7% were seen once. The rearrangement joins TRBV7-2 to TRBJ2-7; 7 bases are a match to TRBD1. The sequence derives from a male donor with ankylosing spondylitis. Sequencing used blood, either unsorted or a sorted T cell fraction (not recorded which). CDR3 residues: CASSYTGAYEQYF. The DNA for the CDR3 is TGTGCCAGCAGCTATACAGGGGCCTACGAGCAGTACTTC.